This T cell receptor (beta chain) was sequenced during a study of metastatic and nonmetastatic thyroid tumors. Until they underwent thyroid surgery, no patient had received any treatment. CDR1 SGHAT and CDR2 FQNNGV come from the germline V gene. There are 14 residues in the CDR3. V gave up 8 bases and J gave up 1 base, with 14 bases separating them. General observations from the study: Across blood and tumor, TCR beta diversity in malignant thyroid tumors was reportedly significantly higher than in benign nodules.

In the study's own analysis: The authors used CDR3 differences across clinicopathological groups to build a distant-metastasis classifier for papillary thyroid cancer. TCRdb re-called the PCR reads with MiXCR. TCRdb's processing, not the authors' own work, is the source of the V and J calls. The table lists around 20,000 clones, around a third of them singletons. This clone was detected a few times. Its antigen is unidentified. The chain employs TRBV11-2 and TRBJ1-2; TRBD1 might be the D (6 bases). Sequenced sample: adjacent normal tissue. This TCR came from a female donor with papillary thyroid cancer or a benign thyroid nodule (not recorded which). Some clones in this sample may be carry-over from other donors' samples. DNA of the CDR3: TGTGCCAGCTCTACCGGGACACTTAACTATGGCTACACCTTC. Its translation: CASSTGTLNYGYTF.